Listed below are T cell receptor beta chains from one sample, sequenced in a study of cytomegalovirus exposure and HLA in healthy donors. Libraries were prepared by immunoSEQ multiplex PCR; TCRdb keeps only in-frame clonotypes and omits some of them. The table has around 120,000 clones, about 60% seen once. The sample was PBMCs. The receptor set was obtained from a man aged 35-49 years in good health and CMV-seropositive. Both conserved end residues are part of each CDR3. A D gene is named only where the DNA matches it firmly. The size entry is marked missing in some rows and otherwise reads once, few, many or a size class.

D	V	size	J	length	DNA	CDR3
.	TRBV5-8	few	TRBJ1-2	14	TGTGCCAGCAGCTCGGGATCCGTAAGCTATGGCTACACCTTC	CASSSGSVSYGYTF
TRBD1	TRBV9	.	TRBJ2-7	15	TGTGCCAGCAGCCCCCGGACAGGGAGCTCCTACGAGCAGTACTTC	CASSPRTGSSYEQYF
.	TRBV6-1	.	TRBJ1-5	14	TGTGCCAGCAGTGAAGGTGGGTGGAGTCAGCCCCAGCATTTT	CASSEGGWSQPQHF
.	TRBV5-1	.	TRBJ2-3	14	TGCGCCACCACCTCCCAGGGGAGCACAGATACGCAGTATTTT	CATTSQGSTDTQYF
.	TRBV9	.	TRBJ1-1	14	TGTGCCAGCAGCGTAGCGGGACATAACACTGAAGCTTTCTTT	CASSVAGHNTEAFF
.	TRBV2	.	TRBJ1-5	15	TGTGCCAGCAGTGCCTCGACAGCTAGCAATCAGCCCCAGCATTTT	CASSASTASNQPQHF
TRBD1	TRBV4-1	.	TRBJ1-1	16	TGCGCCAGCAGCCAGAGCGTGGGGGACAGGAACACTGAAGCTTTCTTT	CASSQSVGDRNTEAFF
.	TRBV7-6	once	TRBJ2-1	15	TGTGCCAGCAGCTTAGCTCCGGGGAATTACAATGAGCAGTTCTTC	CASSLAPGNYNEQFF
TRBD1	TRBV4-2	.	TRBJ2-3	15	TGTGCCAGCAGCCCCCGGGACAGAAGCACAGATACGCAGTATTTT	CASSPRDRSTDTQYF
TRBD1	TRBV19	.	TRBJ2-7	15	TGTGCCAGTAGTATCGGATACGGACAGGGGGTCGAGCAGTACTTC	CASSIGYGQGVEQYF
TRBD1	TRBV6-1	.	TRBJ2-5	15	TGTGCCAGCAGTGTCCGGACAGGTCTACAAGAGACCCAGTACTTC	CASSVRTGLQETQYF
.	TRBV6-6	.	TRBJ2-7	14	TGTGCCAGCAGTTACTTGAAGACTGGCTACGAGCAGTACTTC	CASSYLKTGYEQYF
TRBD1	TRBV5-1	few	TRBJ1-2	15	TGCGCCAGCAGCTTGCGACAGGGGTTGGGCTATGGCTACACCTTC	CASSLRQGLGYGYTF
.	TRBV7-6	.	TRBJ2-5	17	TGTGCCAGCAGCTTAGCGCCAGGGCGTACCCCCGGCGAGACCCAGTACTTC	CASSLAPGRTPGETQYF
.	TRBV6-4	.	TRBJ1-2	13	TGTGCCAGCAGTGAAAGAGGGTACAATGGCTACACCTTC	CASSERGYNGYTF
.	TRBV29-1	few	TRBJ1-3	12	TGCAGCGTTGCGGTCTCTGGAAACACCATATATTTT	CSVAVSGNTIYF
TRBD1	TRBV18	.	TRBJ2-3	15	TGTGCCAGCTCACCAAATGCAGGGGGCAGAGATACGCAGTATTTT	CASSPNAGGRDTQYF
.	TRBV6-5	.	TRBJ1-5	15	TGTGCCAGCAGTTACGGGGCTAATAGCAATCAGCCCCAGCATTTT	CASSYGANSNQPQHF
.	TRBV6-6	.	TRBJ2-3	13	TGTGCCAGCACTCCTATCCCCTCTCCGTTGGAGTATTTT	CASTPIPSPLEYF
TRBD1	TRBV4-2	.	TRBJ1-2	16	TGTGCCAGCAGCCAAGGGGGGACAGGGTGGTCGTATGGCTACACCTTC	CASSQGGTGWSYGYTF
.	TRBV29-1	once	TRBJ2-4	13	TGCAGCGTTGAAGGGACTATCAAAAACATTCAGTACTTC	CSVEGTIKNIQYF
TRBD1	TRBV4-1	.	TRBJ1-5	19	TGCGCCAGCAGCCGACACTGGGGACAGGGGGCAGATAGCAATCAGCCCCAGCATTTT	CASSRHWGQGADSNQPQHF
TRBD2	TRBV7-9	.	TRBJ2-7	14	TGTGCCAGCAGCTTACGTATAGCGGGAGTCGAGCAGTACTTC	CASSLRIAGVEQYF
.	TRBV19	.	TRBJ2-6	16	TGTGCCAGTAGTATAGGGTCAGGGTATGGGGCCAACGTCCTGACTTTC	CASSIGSGYGANVLTF
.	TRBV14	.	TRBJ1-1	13	TGTGCCAGCAGCCAAGATAAGAACACTGAAGCTTTCTTT	CASSQDKNTEAFF
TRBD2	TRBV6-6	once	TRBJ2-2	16	TGTGCCAGCAGTTACTCCCTTGGGCGGGAGAACGGGGAGCTGTTTTTT	CASSYSLGRENGELFF
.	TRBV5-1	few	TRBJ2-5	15	TGCGCCAGCAGCTTGACACGGGGAGGTGTAGAGACCCAGTACTTC	CASSLTRGGVETQYF
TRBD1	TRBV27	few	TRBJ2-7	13	TGTGCCAGCAGGCGGACAGGAAACTACGAGCAGTACTTC	CASRRTGNYEQYF
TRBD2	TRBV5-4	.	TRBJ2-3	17	TGTGCCAGCAGCTTGGAGGGGCTAGCGGGGGGGCTGAATACGCAGTATTTT	CASSLEGLAGGLNTQYF
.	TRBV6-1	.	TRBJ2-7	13	TGTGCCAGCAGTGTGGAGCTCTCCTACGAGCAGTACTTC	CASSVELSYEQYF
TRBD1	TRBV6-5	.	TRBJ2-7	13	TGTGCCAGCAGTTACGACAGGGGGTACGAGCAGTACTTC	CASSYDRGYEQYF
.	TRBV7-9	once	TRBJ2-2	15	TGTGCCAGCAGTCAACAGGGCCGGAACACCGGGGAGCTGTTTTTT	CASSQQGRNTGELFF
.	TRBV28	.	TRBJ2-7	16	TGTGCCAGCAGTTTCGGCGGGGAGACACAAACCTACGAGCAGTACTTC	CASSFGGETQTYEQYF
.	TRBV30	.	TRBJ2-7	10	TGTGCCTGGTCTAACTACGAGCAGTACTTC	CAWSNYEQYF
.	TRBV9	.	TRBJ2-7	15	TGTGCCAGCAGCGTAGATCCAGCGCGTTACTACGAGCAGTACTTC	CASSVDPARYYEQYF
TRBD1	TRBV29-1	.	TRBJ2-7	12	TGCAGCGTCCGGCAGGGGGTCCACGAGCAGTACTTC	CSVRQGVHEQYF
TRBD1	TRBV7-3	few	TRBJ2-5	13	TGTGCCAGCAGCTCGGGACAGAGGGAGACCCAGTACTTC	CASSSGQRETQYF
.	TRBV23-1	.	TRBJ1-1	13	TGCGCCAGCAGACTTGACAGACCGCCAGGAGCTTTCTTT	CASRLDRPPGAFF
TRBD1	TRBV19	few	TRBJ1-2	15	TGTGCCAGTAGTATGACAGGGGGCGGACGCTATGGCTACACCTTC	CASSMTGGGRYGYTF
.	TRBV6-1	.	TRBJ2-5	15	TGTGCCAGCAGTGTGTTTGCGGTTTCCCAAGAGACCCAGTACTTC	CASSVFAVSQETQYF
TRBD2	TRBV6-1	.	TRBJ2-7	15	TGTGCCAGCAGTGACCGGACTAGCGGGAGCTACGAGCAGTACTTC	CASSDRTSGSYEQYF
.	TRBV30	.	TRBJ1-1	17	TGTGCCTGGAGTTTTATGGACAGACGGCATACGAACACTGAAGCTTTCTTT	CAWSFMDRRHTNTEAFF
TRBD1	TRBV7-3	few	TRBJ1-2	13	TGTGCCAGCAGCTTAATGGGGTGGGGGACAGTTGACTTC	CASSLMGWGTVDF
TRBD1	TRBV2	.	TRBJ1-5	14	TGTGCCAGCAGGGGGGACAGCTTTAATCAGCCCCAGCATTTT	CASRGDSFNQPQHF
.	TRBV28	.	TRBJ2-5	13	TGTGCCAGCAGTCCACTAGACGTGGAGACCCAGTACTTC	CASSPLDVETQYF
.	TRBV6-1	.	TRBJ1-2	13	TGTGCCAGCAGGGCGACAGGCCCGGATGGCTACACCTTC	CASRATGPDGYTF
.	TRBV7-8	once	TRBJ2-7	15	TGTGCCAGCAGCGTAGGGCCGGCAGGGGTAGACGAGCAGTACTTC	CASSVGPAGVDEQYF
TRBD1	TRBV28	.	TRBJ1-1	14	TGTGCCAGCAGCGCCAACGGCAGGACAGGGGACGCTTTCTTT	CASSANGRTGDAFF
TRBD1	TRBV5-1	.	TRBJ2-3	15	TGCGCCAGCAGCATAACAGGGGCGATCACAGATACGCAGTATTTT	CASSITGAITDTQYF
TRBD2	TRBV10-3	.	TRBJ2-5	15	TGTGCCATCAGTGATGCTAGCGGGAGTGGGGAGACCCAGTACTTC	CAISDASGSGETQYF
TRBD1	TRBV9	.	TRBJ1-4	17	TGTGCCAGCAGCGTAGGGCCACAGGGGCGGGGAGGAGAAAAACTGTTTTTT	CASSVGPQGRGGEKLFF
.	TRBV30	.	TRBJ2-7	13	TGTGCCTGGAGTGTACAGGGACCCTACGAGCAGTACTTC	CAWSVQGPYEQYF
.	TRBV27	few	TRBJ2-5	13	TGTGCCAGCAGATCATTCAACCAAGAGACCCAGTACTTC	CASRSFNQETQYF
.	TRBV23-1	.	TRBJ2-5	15	TGCGCCAGCAGTAACCGGGACACCTGCCAAGAGACCCAGTACTTC	CASSNRDTCQETQYF
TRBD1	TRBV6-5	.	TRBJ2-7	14	TGTGCCAGCAGGAAGACAGGGGGCGCTTACGAGCAGTACTTC	CASRKTGGAYEQYF
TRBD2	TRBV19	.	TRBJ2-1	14	TGTGCCAGTAGTATGATCAGCGGGAAGGATGAGCAGTTCTTC	CASSMISGKDEQFF
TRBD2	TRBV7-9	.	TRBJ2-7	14	TGTGCCAGCAGCTTACTAGCGGGGGACTACGAGCAGTACTTC	CASSLLAGDYEQYF
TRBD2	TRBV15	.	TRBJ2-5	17	TGTGCCACCAGCAGAGCCCTCGCGGGGGGGGGCGAAGAGACCCAGTACTTC	CATSRALAGGGEETQYF